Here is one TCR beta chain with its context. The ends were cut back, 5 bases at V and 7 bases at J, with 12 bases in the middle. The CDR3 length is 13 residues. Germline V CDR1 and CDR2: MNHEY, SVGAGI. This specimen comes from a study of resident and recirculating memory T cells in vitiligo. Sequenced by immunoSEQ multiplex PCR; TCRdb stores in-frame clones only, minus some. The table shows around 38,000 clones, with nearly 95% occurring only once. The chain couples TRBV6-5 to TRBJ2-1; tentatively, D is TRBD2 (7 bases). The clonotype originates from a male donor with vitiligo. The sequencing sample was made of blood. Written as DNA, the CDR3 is TGTGCCAGCAGTCTGGGGGGGCTTAATGAGCAGTTCTTC. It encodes CASSLGGLNEQFF.